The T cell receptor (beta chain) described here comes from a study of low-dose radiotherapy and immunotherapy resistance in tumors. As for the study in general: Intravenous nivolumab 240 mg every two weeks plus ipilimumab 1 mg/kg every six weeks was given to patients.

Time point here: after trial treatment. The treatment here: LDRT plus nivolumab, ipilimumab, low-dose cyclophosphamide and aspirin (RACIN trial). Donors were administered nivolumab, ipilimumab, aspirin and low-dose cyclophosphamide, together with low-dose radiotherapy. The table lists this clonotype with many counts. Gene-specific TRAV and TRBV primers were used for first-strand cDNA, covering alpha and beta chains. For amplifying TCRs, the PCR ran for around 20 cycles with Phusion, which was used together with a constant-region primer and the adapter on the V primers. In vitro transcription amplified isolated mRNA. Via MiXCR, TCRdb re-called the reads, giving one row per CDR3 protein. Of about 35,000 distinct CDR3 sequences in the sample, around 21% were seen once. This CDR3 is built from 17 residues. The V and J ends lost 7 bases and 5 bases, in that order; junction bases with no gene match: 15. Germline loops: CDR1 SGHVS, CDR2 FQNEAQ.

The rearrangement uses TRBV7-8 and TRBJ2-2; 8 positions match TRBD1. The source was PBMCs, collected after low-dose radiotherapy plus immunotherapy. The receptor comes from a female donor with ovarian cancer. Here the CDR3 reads CASTPSPGQAVTGELFF. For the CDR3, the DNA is TGTGCCAGCACCCCAAGCCCGGGACAGGCGGTTACCGGGGAGCTGTTTTTT.